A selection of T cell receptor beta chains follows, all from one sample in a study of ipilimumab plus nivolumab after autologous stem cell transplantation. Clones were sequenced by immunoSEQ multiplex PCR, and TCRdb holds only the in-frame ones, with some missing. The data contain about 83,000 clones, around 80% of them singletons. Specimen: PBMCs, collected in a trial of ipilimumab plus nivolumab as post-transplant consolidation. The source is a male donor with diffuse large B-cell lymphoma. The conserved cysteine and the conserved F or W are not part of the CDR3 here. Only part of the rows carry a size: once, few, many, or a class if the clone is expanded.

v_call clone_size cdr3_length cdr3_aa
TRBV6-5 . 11 ASSYSPGAEAF
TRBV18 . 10 ASSPNPQQAF
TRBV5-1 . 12 ASSRTGPYNEQF
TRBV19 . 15 ASSTRAPGIHNQPQH
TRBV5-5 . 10 ASSLMSYEQY
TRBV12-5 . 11 ASGFWPRTEQY
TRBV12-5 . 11 ASGLDLRAEAF
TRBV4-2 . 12 ASSPIGPGNEQF
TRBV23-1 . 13 ASSRLVRRNQPQH
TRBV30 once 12 AWRLGTPSDTQY
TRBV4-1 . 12 ASSRSTANYGYT
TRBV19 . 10 ASSPRKYGYT
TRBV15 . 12 ATSTGQGYSPLH
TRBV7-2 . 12 ASSLYRGDTEAF
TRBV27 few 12 ASRRLEVNTEAF
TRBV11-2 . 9 ASSFRDGYT
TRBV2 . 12 ATSQGSLSYEQY
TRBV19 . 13 ASSTSDRGNTEAF
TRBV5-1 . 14 ASSLAGTPGTGELF
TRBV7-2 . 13 ASSPQTGLNSPLH
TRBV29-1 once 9 SVAVRNEQF
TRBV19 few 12 ASKEVGSNQPQH
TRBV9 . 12 ASSVGAAREKLF
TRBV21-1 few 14 ASSKIHTGNSDTQY
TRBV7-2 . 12 ASSFSDRAHEQY
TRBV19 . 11 ASSIRISQPQH
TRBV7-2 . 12 ASSLVRAGGGYT
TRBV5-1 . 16 ASSLDASGGGSRETQY
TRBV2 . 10 ASRGQLGGYT
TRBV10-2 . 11 ASSFLVSGEQY
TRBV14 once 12 ASSQGSAPDTQY
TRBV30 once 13 AWSVGGLSNQPQH
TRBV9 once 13 ASSVGGGSYNEQF
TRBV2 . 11 ASSGSGVEKLF
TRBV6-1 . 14 ASSEAPGSMNTEAF
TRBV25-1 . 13 ASSGAGTILETQY
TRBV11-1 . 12 ASSSWTANYGYT
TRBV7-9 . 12 ASSYSGTPEKLF
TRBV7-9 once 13 ASSLGGGGKETQY
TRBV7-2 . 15 ASSLVPGLAGIETQY
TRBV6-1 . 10 ASSEMAVSQY
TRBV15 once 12 ATSRGVIQETQY